This TCR beta chain was observed in a study of cytomegalovirus exposure and HLA in healthy donors. Broader study findings: In vitro confirmation showed a few CMV-associated chains to be CMV antigen specific.

The V end lost 0 bases, the J end lost 10 bases, and 15 bases lay between the germline ends. CDR1 and CDR2 from the germline V gene are MNHEY and SMNVEV (reference sequence). The CDR3 is 14 residues long. The method was immunoSEQ multiplex PCR; TCRdb's version includes in-frame clones alone and lacks a portion of them. The sample contains 150,000 to 200,000 clones, about four fifths of which appear only once. With respect to this clone: Its antigen remains unknown.

The sample taken for sequencing was PBMCs. The TCR was taken from a young man in good health and CMV-seropositive. The V call is TRBV27, the J call TRBJ1-1, with D perhaps TRBD1 (6 bases). This CDR3 is CASSLSAGAGSAFF. The CDR3 DNA reads TGTGCCAGCAGTTTATCGGCAGGGGCAGGATCAGCTTTCTTT.